This TCR beta chain was found in a study of T cells in tuberculosis. Looking at the study overall: Blood was taken before or within 7 days of anti-tuberculosis therapy.

This CDR3 is 12 amino acids long. Trimming took 4 bases from V and 7 from J, leaving 13 bases between them. CDR1 is GTSNPN, CDR2 SVGIG, per germline (reference sequence). Noted time point: new active TB diagnosis, blood taken before or within 7 days of starting treatment. Using immunoSEQ multiplex PCR, the repertoire was profiled, and TCRdb retains in-frame clones only, with some absent. The sample lists tens of thousands of clones, roughly 94% seen once, with approximately 7% in the top ten. The chain has TRBV30 and TRBJ1-1; weak D call: TRBD1 (5 bases). Material: PBMCs, obtained at tuberculosis diagnosis. The receptor comes from an adult with tuberculosis. Some clones in this sample may be carry-over from other donors' samples. The CDR3 DNA sequence: TGTGCCTGGAATAAAGATAGGGGTGAAGCTTTCTTT. Amino acid sequence: CAWNKDRGEAFF.